Below are 22 T cell receptor beta chains sequenced from a single sample in a study of graft-versus-host responses after intestinal transplantation (dated by TCRdb to 2020 to 2022). Libraries were made using the immunoSEQ multiplex PCR assay. TCRdb holds this immuneACCESS table with in-frame rearrangements only. Some clones are missing; in checked studies, unresolved V genes explain under half, and the rest has no known cause. The sample table shows approximately 58,000 clones, and 70% to 90% are seen once. The ten largest clonotypes hold 1.6% of the sample. Sequences were derived from PBMCs, sampled 26 days after transplant. The receptors originated from a human patient who received an intestinal transplant, so some T cells may come from the graft donor.

The rearrangement joins TRBV10-3 to TRBJ2-5; 14 bases are shared with TRBD2. J was trimmed by 4 bases and V by 4 bases; bases with no gene match: 5. This CDR3 is built from 16 residues. CDR1 ENHRY and CDR2 SYGVKD come from the germline V gene. CDR3 nucleotide sequence: TGTGCCATCAGTGGACTAGCGGGGGGGCCGGGAGAGACCCAGTACTTC. Protein product: CAISGLAGGPGETQYF.

The chain carries TRBV4-1 and TRBJ2-2; D gene uncertain. Trimming left V 1 base short and J 9 bases short, with 12 bases between. This CDR3 is built from 14 residues. Germline V lookup: CDR1 MGHRA, CDR2 YSYEKL. The CDR3: CASSQAPGSRELFF. The CDR3 DNA reads TGCGCCAGCAGCCAAGCCCCAGGAAGTAGGGAGCTGTTTTTT.

V gene TRBV6-1 combines with J gene TRBJ2-7; TRBD1 matches at 11 bases. V dropped 5 bases and J dropped 3; count of bases not matched to a gene: 6. CDR3 length: 15 residues. Per germline, CDR1 MNHNS and CDR2 SASEGT. The CDR3 nucleotides read TGTGCCAGCAGTCCACCCGGGACAGGGGGCTACGAGCAGTACTTC. Translating gives CASSPPGTGGYEQYF.

The chain employs TRBV2 and TRBJ2-1; weak D call: TRBD2 (5 bases). This CDR3 has 12 residues. V lost 7 bases and J 7 bases, leaving 11 bases between the germline ends. Germline CDR1 and CDR2: SNHLY and FYNNEI. The CDR3 DNA follows: TGTGCCAGCAAGGGAGTTAGTAATGAGCAGTTCTTC. It translates to CASKGVSNEQFF.

This chain joins TRBV7-6 and TRBJ2-7; 10 bases are shared with TRBD1. This CDR3 contains 14 residues. Germline loops: CDR1 SGHVS, CDR2 FNYEAQ. The ends lost 4 bases at V and 3 bases at J; junction bases unmatched: 3. The CDR3 reads CASSSRDRGYEQYF. CDR3 DNA: TGTGCCAGCAGCTCCCGGGACAGGGGCTACGAGCAGTACTTC. Full variable domain (rest looked up from reference TRBV7-6 and TRBJ2-7): GAGVSQSPRYKVTKRGQDVALRCDPISGHVSLYWYRQALGQGPEFLTYFNYEAQQDKSGLPNDRFSAERPEGSISTLTIQRTEQRDSAMYRCASSSRDRGYEQYFGPGTRLTVT.

The chain carries TRBV6-6 and TRBJ2-2; unclear D gene. The CDR3 contains 16 residues. V was pared by 6 bases and J by 0 bases, with 14 bases between. Germline values: CDR1 MNHNY, CDR2 SVGAGI (reference sequence). The CDR3 DNA reads TGTGCCAGCAGAGCATCCCCTCTCTCGAACACCGGGGAGCTGTTTTTT. As protein: CASRASPLSNTGELFF.

The DNA for the CDR3 is TGTGCCAGCAGTGACAGGGTGTCCTCCGAGCAGTACGTC. It codes for CASSDRVSSEQYV. V gene TRBV6-1 combines with J gene TRBJ2-7; a possible D gene is TRBD1 (5 bases). Germline CDR1 MNHNS, CDR2 SASEGT. The CDR3 has 13 residues.

This chain links TRBV10-2 with TRBJ2-2; the match to TRBD2 covers 15 bases. Germline CDR1 reads WSHSY; CDR2 reads SAAADI. J lost 8 bases, V lost 2 bases, and 9 bases had no gene match. This CDR3 has 18 residues. The CDR3 reads CASSERKGLAGGSGELFF. The CDR3 DNA sequence: TGCGCCAGCAGTGAGCGGAAAGGACTAGCGGGGGGGTCGGGGGAGCTGTTTTTT.

The CDR3 region is CASSLGGSGYEQYF. The DNA for the CDR3 is TGTGCCAGCAGCTTAGGCGGGAGCGGGTACGAGCAGTACTTC. The chain is built from TRBV7-2 and TRBJ2-5; 7 nucleotides line up with TRBD2. Near its end, the DNA agrees better with TRBJ2-7, so the J call may be wrong. Germline assignment: CDR1 SGHTA and CDR2 FQGNSA. This CDR3 comprises 14 residues.

This chain connects TRBV28 to TRBJ2-5; 7 nucleotides align to TRBD1. Trimming at V came to 6 bases and at J to 2 bases, leaving 6 bases not matched to a gene. Germline CDR1 MDHEN, CDR2 SYDVKM. This CDR3 region has 14 residues. The CDR3 region is CASSSDREQETQYF. The CDR3 bases are TGTGCCAGCAGCTCCGACAGGGAACAAGAGACCCAGTACTTC.

This chain connects TRBV12-2 to TRBJ1-2. TRBV12-2 is shown as a pseudogene. The CDR3 spans 15 residues. CDR3 residues: CASRPNSRAGAGYTF. The CDR3 DNA is TGTGCAAGTCGCCCGAATAGTAGGGCGGGTGCAGGCTACACCTTC.

The chain links TRBV12-2 to TRBJ2-1; TRBD2 is the table's D call and was not checked against the DNA. TRBV12-2 is a pseudogene. The CDR3 is 20 residues long. CDR3 bases: TGTGCAAGTCGCTCGTTCCTGACTAGCGGGAGTGGAAGCTCCTACAATGAGCAGTTCTTC. Its translation is CASRSFLTSGSGSSYNEQFF.

The chain uses TRBV6-1 and TRBJ2-1; D is possibly TRBD2 (7 bases). The germline V and J ends were trimmed by 3 bases and 5 bases, with 23 bases remaining between them. Per the germline V gene, CDR1 is MNHNS and CDR2 is SASEGT. This CDR3 is 18 amino acids long. CDR3 residues: CASSDGWRGGGRDNEQFF. The CDR3 nucleotides read TGTGCCAGCAGTGATGGCTGGCGTGGGGGGGGCCGGGACAATGAGCAGTTCTTC.

The chain couples TRBV5-1 to TRBJ2-1, with D tentatively TRBD2 (5 bases). The germline V gene encodes CDR1 SGHRS and CDR2 YFSETQ. The CDR3 totals 11 residues. The V end was cut by 3 bases, the J end by 9 bases, with 7 bases between. The CDR3, as DNA: TGCGCCAGCAGCTGGGGAGTTGAGCAGTTCTTC. Translation: CASSWGVEQFF. The full variable domain, with the rest looked up from reference TRBV5-1 and TRBJ2-1, is KAGVTQTPRYLIKTRGQQVTLSCSPISGHRSVSWYQQTPGQGLQFLFEYFSETQRNKGNFPGRFSGRQFSNSRSEMNVSTLELGDSALYLCASSWGVEQFFGPGTRLTVL.

The chain recombines TRBV10-3 with TRBJ2-5; 10 bases are shared with TRBD2. Germline values: CDR1 ENHRY, CDR2 SYGVKD. This CDR3 has 15 amino acids. Losses at the gene ends were 8 bases for V and 3 bases for J; bases not matched to a gene: 9. The CDR3 bases are TGTGCCATCGGGTCTAGCGGGGGACGAAAAGAGACCCAGTACTTC. Protein product: CAIGSSGGRKETQYF.

The V and J genes are TRBV27 and TRBJ2-1; TRBD1 matches at 8 bases. The CDR3 sequence is 12 residues long. The J segment lost 13 bases and the V segment lost 3 bases, leaving 5 bases of the junction unmatched. In germline, CDR1 is MNHEY, CDR2 SMNVEV (reference sequence). The CDR3 reads CASSFPDREQFF. The CDR3 nucleotides are TGTGCCAGCAGTTTCCCGGACAGGGAACAGTTCTTC.

The V and J genes are TRBV6-5 and TRBJ1-1; perhaps TRBD1 as D (5 bases). Trimming took 2 bases from V and 0 from J, leaving 7 bases between them. The CDR3 has 14 residues. Germline assignment: CDR1 MNHEY and CDR2 SVGAGI. The CDR3 coding sequence is TGTGCCAGCAGTTACGGGGCGGTGAACACTGAAGCTTTCTTT. Its translation: CASSYGAVNTEAFF.

CDR3 amino acids: CASSKIGGDGGYTF. The CDR3 DNA follows: TGCGCCAGCAGCAAAATCGGGGGGGACGGTGGCTACACCTTC. This chain connects TRBV4-3 to TRBJ1-2, with a tentative D call TRBD1 (5 bases). The germline V and J ends were trimmed by 5 bases and 7 bases, with 17 bases remaining between them. The CDR3 runs to 14 residues. The germline gives CDR1 LGHNA, CDR2 YSLEER.

CDR3 DNA sequence: TGTGCCAGCTCCAGGGTCCCAACTAATGAAAAACTGTTTTTT. Translated: CASSRVPTNEKLFF. The V gene is TRBV28, the J gene TRBJ1-4, with D possibly TRBD1 on 5 matching bases. The V gene lost 8 bases and the J gene lost 0 bases, with 10 bases spanning the gap. CDR3 length: 14 amino acids. The germline V gene encodes CDR1 MDHEN and CDR2 SYDVKM.

J is TRBJ2-3 and V is TRBV9; no firm D call. Germline V lookup: CDR1 SGDLS, CDR2 YYNGEE. Trimming removed 0 bases from V and 2 bases from J, with 7 bases in between. The CDR3 is 14 amino acids. The CDR3 coding sequence is TGTGCCAGCAGCGTAGAATGGGCCACAGATACGCAGTATTTT. Amino acids: CASSVEWATDTQYF.

This clone came up once. The chain uses TRBV28 and TRBJ1-6; no clear D gene. CDR3 length equals 13 residues. V was shortened by 6 bases and J by 9 bases, with 12 bases between the two germline ends. The germline gives CDR1 MDHEN, CDR2 SYDVKM. This chain's CDR3 is CASRVSRSSPLHF. The CDR3 region has the DNA TGTGCCAGCAGAGTAAGTAGGAGTTCACCCCTCCACTTT.

DNA of the CDR3: TGTGCCAGTAGCCACCCCTCGCCTGGGACAGGGATCAACTCCTATAATTCACCCCTCCACTTT. Protein product: CASSHPSPGTGINSYNSPLHF. J is TRBJ1-6 and V is TRBV19; 9 bases are a match to TRBD1. Germline values: CDR1 LNHDA, CDR2 SQIVND (reference sequence). This CDR3 spans 21 amino acids. The ends lost 6 bases at V and 0 bases at J; junction bases unmatched: 18.